These T cell receptor beta chains were read from a single sample in a study of shared clonotypes between healthy human individuals. Using immunoSEQ multiplex PCR, the repertoire was profiled, and TCRdb retains in-frame clones only, with some absent. The table shows some 2,500,000 clones, with 80% to 95% occurring only once. Sequences were obtained from naive CD4+ T cells from PBMCs. Every receptor here comes from a man aged 18-30 years in good health. Some clones in this sample may be carry-over from other donors' samples. The CDR3 runs from the conserved cysteine through the conserved F or W. Each record gives: J gene, D gene, V gene, clone size, CDR3 protein. D genes are given only for firm matches. Rows give clone size only sometimes, using once, few, many, or a class for an expanded clone.

>TRBJ2-2|NA|TRBV9|NA
CASSVTPMDTGELFF
>TRBJ2-1|TRBD2|TRBV9|NA
CASSVGGASGNNEQFF
>TRBJ1-5|NA|TRBV6-6|NA
CASSLRGGENQPQHF
>TRBJ1-5|NA|TRBV7-2|NA
CASSLQGQVNQPQHF
>TRBJ1-2|NA|TRBV4-1|NA
CASSQVEGSNYGYTF
>TRBJ1-5|TRBD1|TRBV29-1|NA
CSVTGQYSNQPQHF
>TRBJ2-1|NA|TRBV5-1|once
CASQGPYNEQFF
>TRBJ1-2|NA|TRBV29-1|NA
CSVEDGSRYGYTF
>TRBJ1-1|NA|TRBV18|NA
CASSVIMGHQNTEAFF
>TRBJ2-1|TRBD2|TRBV6-5|NA
CASSPAGFLNEQFF
>TRBJ1-1|TRBD1|TRBV4-1|NA
CASSQFPGGLTEAFF
>TRBJ2-7|NA|TRBV5-1|NA
CASSLDRGNEQYF
>TRBJ2-7|NA|TRBV4-1|NA
CASSRTGQLYEQYF
>TRBJ2-7|NA|TRBV27|NA
CASSLRVLSSYEQYF
>TRBJ1-5|TRBD1|TRBV19|NA
CASSILGTGKLNSNQPQHF
>TRBJ2-7|NA|TRBV5-1|NA
CASSVDSTSISYEQYF
>TRBJ1-2|TRBD1|TRBV19|once
CASSLTSGTGEIRIPNYGYTF
>TRBJ2-1|TRBD2|TRBV28|NA
CASSPLRSGSNNEQFF
>TRBJ1-2|NA|TRBV28|NA
CASSLSGTYGYTF
>TRBJ1-2|TRBD1|TRBV2|few
CASRNRGLLNYGYTF
>TRBJ2-7|NA|TRBV6-5|NA
CASSYSSGPPYEQYF
>TRBJ2-1|TRBD2|TRBV6-1|NA
CASSERGEGRHEQFF
>TRBJ2-5|NA|TRBV5-1|NA
CASSSRGVETQYF
>TRBJ2-7|TRBD2|TRBV6-5|NA
CATRRGRGSYEQYF
>TRBJ2-1|TRBD2|TRBV19|NA
CASTGTSGRPSYNEQFF
>TRBJ2-3|NA|TRBV7-6|NA
CASSLGGSLTDTQYF